This T cell receptor beta chain was retrieved from a study of T-cell reconstitution after alpha-beta-depleted transplantation in children. This clonotype was counted only a few times. Its cognate antigen is unknown. Unique molecular identifiers were built into the TCRbeta library. A single record per CDR3 protein comes from TCRdb applying MiXCR to the PCR reads. This sample has about a million distinct CDR3 sequences, with 25% to 35% found just once. General study results and limits: In some patients, recipient T cells and intrathymic progenitors surviving conditioning explained high day-60 diversity.

This sequence originates from a boy in the first two years of life who had a stem cell transplant for SCID, so the T cells may come from the graft donor. Material: PBMCs, mostly from graft donor cells, obtained 360 days after TCRalphabeta/CD19-depleted stem cell transplant.

CDR3 bases: TGTGCCAGCAGCAACAGGGGGAAGGGCCAAGAGACCCAGTACTTC. It translates to CASSNRGKGQETQYF. The chain uses TRBV25-1 and TRBJ2-5, with 8 bases lining up with TRBD1. CDR1 MGHDK and CDR2 SYGVNS come from the germline V gene. J gave up 1 base and V 6 bases, and 7 bases lay outside the gene matches. This CDR3 is built from 15 residues.